Only a few counts were recorded for the clone carrying this T cell receptor beta chain. This CDR3 has 16 residues. Germline values: CDR1 LNHDA, CDR2 SQIVND (reference sequence). The V segment lost 7 bases and the J segment 4 bases; nucleotides outside the gene matches: 9. The data are from a study of blood T cell repertoires in COVID-19. As handled by the study authors: Reference gene primer amplification gave nucleated cell count estimates. The data were produced by immunoSEQ multiplex PCR, yet TCRdb's version contains in-frame clones alone and is incomplete. V, J and clone size were drawn from that table, and D and trimming were deduced from the DNA. Among roughly 140,000 clones listed, roughly nine tenths were seen once.

This clonotype was obtained from a woman aged 60-75 years with active COVID-19. The sequenced sample consisted of peripheral blood. J is TRBJ1-5 and V is TRBV19, with TRBD1 matching over 11 bases. CDR3 nucleotide sequence: TGTGCCAGTAATGGGGACAGGGGGACCAAAAATCAGCCCCAGCATTTT. It specifies CASNGDRGTKNQPQHF.